This record looks at one T cell receptor beta chain sequence and its context. Antigen unknown. The germline V gene encodes CDR1 DFQATT and CDR2 SNEGSKA (reference sequence). The CDR3 length is 15 residues. With V trimmed by 6 bases and J by 5 bases, 8 bases remained unmatched. These data come from a study of identical twins. Findings and limits, study-wide: Conclusions relied on cross-sectional statistical analysis, not following the same donors.

Unique molecular identifiers were present on cDNA, and template switching added a universal primer site. TCRdb re-analysed the 5' RACE reads in MiXCR, keeping a single row per CDR3 protein. The sample includes hundreds of thousands of distinct CDR3 sequences, roughly 20% of them seen just once. This sample was shared with a second study, whose subject was T cells expressing NK-cell markers.

The chain joins TRBV20-1 to TRBJ2-3; 13 bases match TRBD2. The receptor comes from a woman aged 18-29 years in good health. The specimen was PBMCs. CDR3 sequence: CSADGLAGVGDTQYF. The DNA of the CDR3 is TGCAGTGCGGACGGACTAGCGGGAGTAGGAGATACGCAGTATTTT.